This TCR beta chain was sequenced in a study of blood T cell repertoires in COVID-19 (dated by TCRdb to the early 2020s). About the full investigation: The collaborator samples originated in the United States, Italy and Spain and spanned the acute and convalescent phases of COVID-19. Sample metadata almost always included a de-identified subject ID, COVID-19 status, age in years and sex. A freely available public database, intended as a resource for researchers studying the immune response to SARS-CoV-2, is where the repertoires were released. The material from the prospective study consisted of cDNA or gDNA derived from T cells, B-cell-depleted T cells, or PBMCs. Where HLA class I and class II types were available, the types were taken from metadata supplied by the sample provider, not from assay-based typing. The dataset comprised deeply sampled blood TCRbeta repertoires from subjects exposed to, actively infected with, or recovered from COVID-19. The samples were drawn from the first 160 participants of the ongoing ImmuneRACE study and from over 950 subjects provided by 6 global collaborators.

In the case of this clone: It lacks a known antigen. No much larger clone exists at a distance of one base, and base qualities are not known.

TCRbeta CDR3 regions were amplified from genomic DNA by means of the immunoSEQ Assay, a bias-controlled multiplex PCR. Per the source publication's procedure: The number of nucleated cells in each sample was estimated by amplification of reference gene primers within the assay. Sequence reads were collapsed and filtered to measure the absolute abundance of every unique TCRbeta CDR3 rearrangement. For each sample, productive Simpson clonality was calculated as the square root of Simpson's diversity index across productive rearrangements. What TCRdb holds here is the immuneACCESS table cut down to in-frame rearrangements. Part of the clones is not present; checked against another copy, under half of the missing clones reflect an unresolved V gene, and the others are unexplained. V, J and clone size are taken as reported in that table, and D and trimming were inferred from the DNA itself. Within this sample are some 150,000 clones, with roughly 80% of them counted one time only. 4.8% of the sample rests with the top ten.

General study outcomes and caveats: The amount of clinical and demographic metadata varied by source and participant and was provided uncurated.

Whole blood was collected in K2EDTA tubes by collaborating institutions according to the institutions' own protocols. Collaborator samples were shipped for TCRbeta analysis as frozen whole blood, isolated PBMCs, or DNA extracted from either sample type. According to the germline V gene, CDR1 reads MDHEN and CDR2 reads SYDVKM. Unmatched junction bases come to 6, with V trimmed by 4 bases and J by 4 bases. From the cysteine up to the phenylalanine, the CDR3 has a length of 15 residues. CDR3 DNA only is kept here, 45 bases in frame from base 1. Sequencing input: peripheral blood. This receptor was taken from a human donor in a cohort sampled during active COVID-19. The chain employs TRBV28 and TRBJ1-4, and 7 bases in between align with TRBD1. The DNA sequence follows: TGTGCCAGCAGTTCCCCGACAGGGAGTAATGAAAAACTGTTTTTT. The resulting protein is CASSSPTGSNEKLFF. The full variable domain, with segments outside the CDR3 supplied by the reference TRBV28 and TRBJ1-4 proteins, appears as DVKVTQSSRYLVKRTGEKVFLECVQDMDHENMFWYRQDPGLGLRLIYFSYDVKMKEKGDIPEGYSVSREKKERFSLILESASTNQTSMYLCASSSPTGSNEKLFFGSGTQLSVL.